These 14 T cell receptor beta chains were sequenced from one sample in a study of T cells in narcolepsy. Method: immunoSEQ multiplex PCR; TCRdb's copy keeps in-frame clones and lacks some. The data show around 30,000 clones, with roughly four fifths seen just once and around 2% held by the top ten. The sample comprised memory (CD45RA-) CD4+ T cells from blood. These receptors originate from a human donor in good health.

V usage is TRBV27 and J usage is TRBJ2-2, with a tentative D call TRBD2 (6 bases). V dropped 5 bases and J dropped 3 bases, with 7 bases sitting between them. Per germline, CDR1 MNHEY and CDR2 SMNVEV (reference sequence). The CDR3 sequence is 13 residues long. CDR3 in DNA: TGTGCCAGCAGTGAGCGGGACACCGGGGAGCTGTTTTTT. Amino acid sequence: CASSERDTGELFF.

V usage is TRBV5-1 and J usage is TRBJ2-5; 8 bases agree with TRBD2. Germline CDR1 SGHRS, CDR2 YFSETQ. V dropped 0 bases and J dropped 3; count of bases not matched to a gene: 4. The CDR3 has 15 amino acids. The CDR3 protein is CASSLEWRGEETQYF. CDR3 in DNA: TGCGCCAGCAGCTTGGAGTGGCGGGGGGAAGAGACCCAGTACTTC.

The CDR3 loop reads CASSDRGGGGYTF. CDR3 DNA sequence: TGTGCCAGCTCGGACAGGGGCGGAGGAGGCTACACCTTC. This chain joins TRBV6-5 and TRBJ1-2, with 9 bases aligning to TRBD1. J was trimmed by 8 bases and V by 8 bases; bases with no gene match: 9. Germline values: CDR1 MNHEY, CDR2 SVGAGI. The CDR3 extends over 13 amino acids.

The CDR3 coding sequence is TGTGCCAGCGGGAAGGGCCTAATTGGCACTGAAGCTTTCTTT. This encodes CASGKGLIGTEAFF. This rearrangement joins TRBV2 to TRBJ1-1; D call uncertain. With 8 bases removed from V and 4 bases from J, the gap between germline ends came to 17 bases. Germline loops: CDR1 SNHLY, CDR2 FYNNEI. The CDR3 covers 14 residues.

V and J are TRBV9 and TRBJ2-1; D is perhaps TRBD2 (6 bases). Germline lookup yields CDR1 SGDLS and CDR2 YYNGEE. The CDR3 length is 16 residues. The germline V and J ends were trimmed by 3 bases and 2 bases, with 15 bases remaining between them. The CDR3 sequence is CASSAGLSNTYNEQFF. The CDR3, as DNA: TGTGCCAGCAGCGCCGGACTAAGTAACACCTACAATGAGCAGTTCTTC.

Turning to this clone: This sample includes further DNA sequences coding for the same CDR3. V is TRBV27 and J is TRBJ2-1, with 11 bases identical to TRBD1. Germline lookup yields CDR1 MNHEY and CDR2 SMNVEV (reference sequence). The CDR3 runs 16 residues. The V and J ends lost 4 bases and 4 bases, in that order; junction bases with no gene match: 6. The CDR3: CASSSDRGLSYNEQFF. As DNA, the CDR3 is TGTGCCAGCAGTTCGGACAGGGGGCTTTCGTACAATGAGCAGTTCTTC.

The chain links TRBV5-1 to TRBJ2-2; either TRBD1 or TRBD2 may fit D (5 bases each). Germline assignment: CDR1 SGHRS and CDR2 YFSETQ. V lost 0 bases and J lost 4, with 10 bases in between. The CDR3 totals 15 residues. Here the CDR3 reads CASSLGMGPTGELFF. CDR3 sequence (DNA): TGCGCCAGCAGCTTGGGGATGGGACCCACCGGGGAGCTGTTTTTT. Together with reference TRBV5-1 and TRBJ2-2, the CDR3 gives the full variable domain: KAGVTQTPRYLIKTRGQQVTLSCSPISGHRSVSWYQQTPGQGLQFLFEYFSETQRNKGNFPGRFSGRQFSNSRSEMNVSTLELGDSALYLCASSLGMGPTGELFFGEGSRLTVL.

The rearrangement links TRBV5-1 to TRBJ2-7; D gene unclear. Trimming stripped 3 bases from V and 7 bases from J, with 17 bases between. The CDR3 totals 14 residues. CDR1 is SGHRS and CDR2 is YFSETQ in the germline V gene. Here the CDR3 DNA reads TGCGCCAGCAGCTCATACCGGGCAACGGAGGAGCAGTACTTC. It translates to CASSSYRATEEQYF.

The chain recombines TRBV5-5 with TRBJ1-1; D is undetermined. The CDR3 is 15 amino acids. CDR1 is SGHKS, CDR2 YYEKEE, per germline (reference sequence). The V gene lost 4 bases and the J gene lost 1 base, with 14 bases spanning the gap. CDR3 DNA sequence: TGTGCCAGCAGCCCATCGGGAGGCGGGAACACTGAAGCTTTCTTT. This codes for CASSPSGGGNTEAFF.

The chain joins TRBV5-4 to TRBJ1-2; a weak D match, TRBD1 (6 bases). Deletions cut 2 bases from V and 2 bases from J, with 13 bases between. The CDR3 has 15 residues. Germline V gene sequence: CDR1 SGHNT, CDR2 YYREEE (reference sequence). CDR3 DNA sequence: TGTGCCAGCAGCTTATTGGACAGACCGAACTATGGCTACACCTTC. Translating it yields CASSLLDRPNYGYTF.

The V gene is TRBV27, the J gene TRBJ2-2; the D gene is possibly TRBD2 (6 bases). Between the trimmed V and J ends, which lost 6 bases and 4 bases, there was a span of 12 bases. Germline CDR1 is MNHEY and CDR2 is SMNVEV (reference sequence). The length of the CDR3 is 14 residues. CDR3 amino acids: CASRRLEVTGELFF. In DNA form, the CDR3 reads TGTGCCAGCAGACGACTAGAAGTCACCGGGGAGCTGTTTTTT.

The CDR3 DNA follows: TGTGCCAGCGGACGGTCCACAGGGGTGGAAAATTCACCCCTCCACTTT. Protein product: CASGRSTGVENSPLHF. The chain links TRBV2 to TRBJ1-6; TRBD1 aligns across 7 bases. Germline-derived CDR1 and CDR2 are SNHLY and FYNNEI. CDR3 length: 16 residues. V was clipped by 8 bases and J by 7 bases; unmatched bases: 14.

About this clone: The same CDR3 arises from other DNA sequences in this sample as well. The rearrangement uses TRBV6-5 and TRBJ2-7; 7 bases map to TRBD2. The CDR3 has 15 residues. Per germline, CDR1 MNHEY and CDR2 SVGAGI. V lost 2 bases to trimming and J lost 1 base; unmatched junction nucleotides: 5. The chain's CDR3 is CASSYGAGVSYEQYF. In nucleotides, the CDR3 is TGTGCCAGCAGTTACGGTGCGGGGGTGTCCTACGAGCAGTACTTC.

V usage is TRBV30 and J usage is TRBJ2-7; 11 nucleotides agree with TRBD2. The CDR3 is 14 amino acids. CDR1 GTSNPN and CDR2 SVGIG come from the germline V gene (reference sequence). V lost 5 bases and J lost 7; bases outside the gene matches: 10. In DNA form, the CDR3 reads TGTGCCTGGGGTACCGGGACTAGCGGCCGAGAGCAGTACTTC. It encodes CAWGTGTSGREQYF. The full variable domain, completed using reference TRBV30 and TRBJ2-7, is SQTIHQWPATLVQPVGSPLSLECTVEGTSNPNLYWYRQAAGRGLQLLFYSVGIGQISSEVPQNLSASRPQDRQFILSSKKLLLSDSGFYLCAWGTGTSGREQYFGPGTRLTVT.